The 30 T cell receptor beta chains below all came from one sample that was sequenced in a study of OX40 agonist ivuxolimab in advanced cancers. Receptor amplification or capture employed the immunoSEQ multiplex PCR assay. The source is immuneACCESS, and TCRdb retained only in-frame sequences with V and J called. Part of the clones is not carried over; for the studies checked, unresolved V genes explain less than half of this, and the remainder is unexplained. Present in this sample are 82,000 or so clones, around 83% of which were seen just once. 2% to 3% of the sample is held by the ten biggest clonotypes. This material consisted of CD4+ or CD8+ T cells sorted from blood, taken in a trial of the OX40 agonist ivuxolimab. These receptors came from an adult with an advanced solid tumor such as melanoma, head and neck, liver or kidney cancer.

This clone was picked up one time. The genes are TRBV6-5 and TRBJ1-1; D call uncertain. Deletions cut 4 bases from V and 2 bases from J, with 8 bases between. The CDR3 has 13 residues. Germline lookup yields CDR1 MNHEY and CDR2 SVGAGI. DNA of the CDR3: TGTGCCAGCAGTTTTAGTCTAAACACTGAAGCTTTCTTT. Its protein product is CASSFSLNTEAFF.

The V call is TRBV5-4, the J call TRBJ2-5; 9 bases are shared with TRBD2. V was clipped by 0 bases and J by 1 base; unmatched bases: 7. Germline V gene sequence: CDR1 SGHNT, CDR2 YYREEE (reference sequence). The CDR3 has 17 amino acids. The CDR3 nucleotides read TGTGCCAGCAGCTTGGAGGTAGCGGGGGTTATCCAAGAGACCCAGTACTTC. Translated, it gives CASSLEVAGVIQETQYF.

CDR3 sequence (DNA): TGTGCCAGCAGCGCAGGACAGCGGGACATTCAGTACTTC. It is translated as CASSAGQRDIQYF. V usage is TRBV7-2 and J usage is TRBJ2-4; TRBD1 or TRBD2 may be the D gene (6 bases each). The length of the CDR3 is 13 residues. V lost 5 bases and J 8 bases, leaving 13 bases between the germline ends. Germline V lookup: CDR1 SGHTA, CDR2 FQGNSA.

J is TRBJ1-2 and V is TRBV5-1; D is perhaps TRBD1 (5 bases). Trimming stripped 0 bases from V and 8 bases from J, with 11 bases between. Germline CDR1 SGHRS, CDR2 YFSETQ. The CDR3 is 13 amino acids. The CDR3 coding sequence is TGCGCCAGCAGCTTGGATGGGGGGGACGGCTACACCTTC. Translating it yields CASSLDGGDGYTF.

In DNA form, the CDR3 reads TGTGCCAGCAGCTCGGGTCAGGGGGTCTTGGAGACCCAGTACTTC. This codes for CASSSGQGVLETQYF. The genes are TRBV7-2 and TRBJ2-5; 7 bases align to TRBD1. Germline assignment: CDR1 SGHTA and CDR2 FQGNSA. Trimming at V came to 4 bases and at J to 5 bases, leaving 10 bases not matched to a gene. The CDR3 totals 15 residues.

The rearrangement links TRBV9 to TRBJ2-7; 7 bases align to TRBD1. This CDR3 contains 17 residues. V lost 4 bases and J lost 2; bases outside the gene matches: 15. Looked up from germline, CDR1 is SGDLS and CDR2 is YYNGEE. CDR3 DNA sequence: TGTGCCAGCAGCTCTCCATGGGTAACAGGGGCTCCCTACGAGCAGTACTTC. Encoded protein: CASSSPWVTGAPYEQYF.

The chain employs TRBV9 and TRBJ1-1, with D hard to call. Per the germline V gene, CDR1 is SGDLS and CDR2 is YYNGEE. This CDR3 is 13 amino acids long. The V and J ends lost 4 bases and 3 bases respectively, with 10 bases between them. Here the CDR3 DNA reads TGTGCCAGCAGCCAAAGAGAATACACTGAAGCTTTCTTT. This sequence encodes CASSQREYTEAFF.

The rearrangement uses TRBV19 and TRBJ2-7; TRBD1 aligns across 8 bases. From germline, CDR1 is LNHDA and CDR2 SQIVND (reference sequence). The junction had 6 bases not matched to a gene; V was cut back by 4 bases and J by 4 bases. CDR3 size: 14 residues. CDR3 DNA: TGTGCCAGTAGTACGGGACAGGAGACGTACGAGCAGTACTTC. This gives the protein CASSTGQETYEQYF.

The rearrangement joins TRBV7-2 to TRBJ2-7; 7 nucleotides line up with TRBD2. Germline V lookup: CDR1 SGHTA, CDR2 FQGNSA. The CDR3 has 15 amino acids. V shed 7 bases, J shed 2 bases, and the junction held 11 bases outside the gene matches. The CDR3 protein is CASTYGAGDPYEQYF. The CDR3 bases are TGTGCCAGCACCTATGGGGCGGGGGACCCCTACGAGCAGTACTTC.

This sequence joins TRBV5-1 and TRBJ2-5; D gene uncertain. CDR1 is SGHRS and CDR2 is YFSETQ in the germline V gene. The CDR3 is 15 amino acids. V gave up 1 base and J gave up 5 bases, with 15 bases separating them. CDR3 protein: CASSLMDPRRETQYF. CDR3 nucleotides: TGCGCCAGCAGCTTGATGGACCCCCGGCGGGAGACCCAGTACTTC.

This clone has only one observation. The V and J genes are TRBV29-1 and TRBJ1-6; D uncertain. The CDR3 has 13 amino acids. From germline, CDR1 is SQVTM and CDR2 ANQGSEA. The V and J ends lost 4 bases and 6 bases respectively, with 10 bases between them. CDR3 in amino acids: CSVVVGGNSPLHF. The CDR3 DNA reads TGCAGCGTTGTGGTCGGCGGTAATTCACCCCTCCACTTT.

This clone was seen a handful of times. The V and J genes are TRBV29-1 and TRBJ1-1, with a possible D match to TRBD1 (6 bases). CDR3 length equals 13 residues. The V gene's germline CDR1 is SQVTM and CDR2 ANQGSEA. V lost 6 bases, J lost 4 bases, and 15 bases lay in between. As DNA, the CDR3 is TGCAGCGTAAACAGGGCTTGGGGCACTGAAGCTTTCTTT. Translation gives CSVNRAWGTEAFF. Based on the CDR3 plus reference TRBV29-1 and TRBJ1-1, the full variable domain is SAVISQKPSRDICQRGTSLTIQCQVDSQVTMMFWYRQQPGQSLTLIATANQGSEATYESGFVIDKFPISRPNLTFSTLTVSNMSPEDSSIYLCSVNRAWGTEAFFGQGTRLTVV.

The chain has TRBV28 and TRBJ2-5; D is perhaps TRBD1 (6 bases). CDR3 length: 14 residues. Germline CDR1 MDHEN, CDR2 SYDVKM. The V gene lost 10 bases and the J gene lost 0 bases, with 15 bases spanning the gap. CDR3 bases: TGTGCCACCATGGGTCGACAGGACCAAGAGACCCAGTACTTC. Amino acid sequence: CATMGRQDQETQYF.

This clone was counted between two and nine times. The chain couples TRBV4-3 to TRBJ1-2; TRBD1 matches at 7 bases. CDR3 length equals 14 residues. J lost 1 base, V lost 3 bases, and 2 bases had no gene match. CDR1 is LGHNA, CDR2 YSLEER, per germline. The CDR3, as DNA: TGCGCCAGCAGCCATGCAGGGGGTAACTATGGCTACACCTTC. Its protein is CASSHAGGNYGYTF.

The count of this clone is one. The gene calls are TRBV28 and TRBJ1-5, with D perhaps TRBD1 (6 bases). Deletions cut 6 bases from V and 2 bases from J, with 11 bases between. Germline values: CDR1 MDHEN, CDR2 SYDVKM. The CDR3 length is 14 residues. This chain's CDR3 is CASRFRGGNQPQHF. The CDR3 nucleotides are TGTGCCAGCAGGTTTAGGGGGGGCAATCAGCCCCAGCATTTT.

The chain employs TRBV4-1 and TRBJ2-5, with 7 nucleotides matching TRBD1. The DNA end lines up better with TRBJ2-7; the J call may be wrong. Per germline, CDR1 MGHRA and CDR2 YSYEKL. The CDR3 is 14 amino acids. The CDR3 here is CASSRGQYSYEQYF. The CDR3 bases are TGCGCCAGCAGTCGGGGACAGTACTCCTACGAGCAGTACTTC.

This clone was recorded only once. The gene calls are TRBV4-3 and TRBJ2-5, with a tentative D call TRBD1 (5 bases). CDR1 and CDR2 from the germline V gene are LGHNA and YSLEER. V was trimmed by 0 bases and J by 6 bases, leaving 11 bases between them. The CDR3 consists of 14 residues. The CDR3, as DNA: TGCGCCAGCAGCCAAGACAGGGTGGGGAAGACCCAGTACTTC. It encodes CASSQDRVGKTQYF.

This clone was counted only a few times. This chain uses TRBV7-2 with TRBJ2-5; D is possibly TRBD2 (5 bases). The CDR3 consists of 14 residues. Germline V gene sequence: CDR1 SGHTA, CDR2 FQGNSA. With 1 base removed from V and 4 bases from J, the gap between germline ends came to 10 bases. Here the CDR3 reads CASSLVASLETQYF. The CDR3 DNA reads as TGTGCCAGCAGCTTAGTTGCTAGCCTAGAGACCCAGTACTTC.

The chain recombines TRBV19 with TRBJ1-2; D uncertain. This CDR3 has 14 amino acids. Trimming removed 3 bases from V and 0 bases from J, with 8 bases in between. The germline V gene has CDR1 LNHDA and CDR2 SQIVND (reference sequence). CDR3 nucleotide sequence: TGTGCCAGTAGTATTTCGGGAGCTAACTATGGCTACACCTTC. It yields the protein CASSISGANYGYTF.

The V and J genes are TRBV18 and TRBJ2-7, with TRBD2 matching 9 bases. V lost 0 bases, J lost 2 bases, and 2 bases stayed unmatched. Germline V gene data show CDR1 as KGHSH and CDR2 as LQKENI. The CDR3 totals 15 residues. This chain's CDR3 is CASSPPLAGPYEQYF. CDR3 DNA sequence: TGTGCCAGCTCACCACCGCTAGCGGGGCCCTACGAGCAGTACTTC. Full variable domain (outside the CDR3, taken from reference TRBV18 and TRBJ2-7): NAGVMQNPRHLVRRRGQEARLRCSPMKGHSHVYWYRQLPEEGLKFMVYLQKENIIDESGMPKERFSAEFPKEGPSILRIQQVVRGDSAAYFCASSPPLAGPYEQYFGPGTRLTVT.

This chain connects TRBV4-1 to TRBJ2-7; D remains unclear. CDR3 length equals 13 residues. The V end lost 1 base, the J end lost 5 bases, and 9 bases lay between the germline ends. Germline V lookup: CDR1 MGHRA, CDR2 YSYEKL. CDR3 sequence reads: CASSQVGINEQYF. Here the CDR3 DNA reads TGCGCCAGCAGCCAAGTAGGGATCAACGAGCAGTACTTC.

This rearrangement joins TRBV10-1 to TRBJ1-5; D may be TRBD1 (6 bases). The V end lost 8 bases, the J end lost 4 bases, and 12 bases lay between the germline ends. The germline V gene has CDR1 WNHNN and CDR2 SYGVQD (reference sequence). The CDR3 spans 13 residues. The CDR3 region has the DNA TGCGCCAGCTCGGACAGCCGGAATCAGCCCCAGCATTTT. As protein: CASSDSRNQPQHF.

The chain links TRBV15 to TRBJ2-7; 8 positions match TRBD1. V trimming: 1 base; J trimming: 0 bases; junction bases outside the gene matches: 8. The germline CDR1 and CDR2 sequences are LNHNV and YYDKDF (reference sequence). The CDR3 covers 17 residues. This chain's CDR3 is CATSRALDRGYSYEQYF. The CDR3 DNA follows: TGTGCCACCAGCAGAGCCCTAGACAGGGGCTACTCCTACGAGCAGTACTTC. Supplemented by reference TRBV15 and TRBJ2-7, the full variable domain reads DAMVIQNPRYQVTQFGKPVTLSCSQTLNHNVMYWYQQKSSQAPKLLFHYYDKDFNNEADTPDNFQSRRPNTSFCFLDIRSPGLGDTAMYLCATSRALDRGYSYEQYFGPGTRLTVT.

This clone was detected only once. V gene TRBV18 combines with J gene TRBJ1-2; no reliable D call. The ends were cut back, 5 bases at V and 8 bases at J, with 15 bases in the middle. Germline loops: CDR1 KGHSH, CDR2 LQKENI. The CDR3 loop spans 13 amino acids. The CDR3 here is CASSTEGHHGYTF. Written as DNA, the CDR3 is TGTGCCAGCTCAACCGAGGGCCACCACGGCTACACCTTC.

DNA for the CDR3: TGTGCCAGTAGTCCCACTCCGCGCAGGGGAAAGTCTGAAGCTTTCTTT. Protein sequence: CASSPTPRRGKSEAFF. V is TRBV19 and J is TRBJ1-1, with D perhaps matching TRBD1 (6 bases). CDR3 length: 16 residues. V was trimmed by 5 bases and J by 6 bases, leaving 22 bases between them. CDR1 and CDR2 (germline): LNHDA, SQIVND (reference sequence).

The chain carries TRBV30 and TRBJ2-5; TRBD2 matches at 7 bases. The CDR3 runs 15 residues. J lost 1 base, V lost 0 bases, and 5 bases had no gene match. Per germline, CDR1 GTSNPN and CDR2 SVGIG (reference sequence). The CDR3 here is CAWSVRGRGQETQYF. The CDR3 nucleotides are TGTGCCTGGAGTGTAAGAGGGAGGGGCCAAGAGACCCAGTACTTC. Using reference TRBV30 and TRBJ2-5 for the parts outside the CDR3, the full variable domain is SQTIHQWPATLVQPVGSPLSLECTVEGTSNPNLYWYRQAAGRGLQLLFYSVGIGQISSEVPQNLSASRPQDRQFILSSKKLLLSDSGFYLCAWSVRGRGQETQYFGPGTRLLVL.

The chain employs TRBV30 and TRBJ1-2; D ambiguous. The length of the CDR3 is 15 residues. V was clipped by 2 bases and J by 4 bases, with 17 bases between them. Germline V gene data show CDR1 as GTSNPN and CDR2 as SVGIG (reference sequence). The CDR3 region is CAWSKKALQGYGYTF. CDR3 in DNA: TGTGCCTGGAGTAAGAAGGCCCTCCAAGGCTATGGCTACACCTTC.

The chain employs TRBV4-2 and TRBJ1-2, with TRBD1 matching over 9 bases. V shed 0 bases, J shed 4 bases, and the junction held 6 bases outside the gene matches. The CDR3 extends over 16 amino acids. The germline gives CDR1 LGHNA, CDR2 YNFKEQ. As DNA, the CDR3 is TGTGCCAGCAGCCAAGATGGGACAGGGCCTACCTATGGCTACACCTTC. Its protein product is CASSQDGTGPTYGYTF.

Points on this clone: Other DNA variants within this sample encode the same CDR3. V gene TRBV7-2 combines with J gene TRBJ1-2; D is unresolved. The germline V and J ends were trimmed by 1 base and 0 bases, with 9 bases remaining between them. Germline assignment: CDR1 SGHTA and CDR2 FQGNSA. This CDR3 region has 15 residues. The CDR3 loop is CASSLGWTSNYGYTF. DNA of the CDR3: TGTGCCAGCAGCTTAGGGTGGACCTCTAACTATGGCTACACCTTC.

This chain connects TRBV10-3 to TRBJ2-1; the D call may be TRBD1 or TRBD2 (5 bases each). This CDR3 is built from 14 residues. Trimming removed 10 bases from V and 0 bases from J, with 13 bases in between. Germline V gene sequence: CDR1 ENHRY, CDR2 SYGVKD. DNA of the CDR3: TGTGCCACACAAGTGGGGGACTCCTACAATGAGCAGTTCTTC. It encodes CATQVGDSYNEQFF.